Below, 10 T cell receptor beta chains from the same sample are listed, as sequenced in a study of graft-versus-host responses after intestinal transplantation. Sequencing used immunoSEQ multiplex PCR; TCRdb keeps in-frame clones, though not all of them. The top ten clones hold roughly 0.28% of a sample with approximately 90,000 clones, 88% of them seen once. The antigens these receptors bind are not known. The input for sequencing was unstimulated CD4+ T cells sorted from spleen or lymph node cells, taken before transplant. The receptors stem from a human donor who was the organ donor for an intestinal transplant.

The chain uses TRBV7-3 and TRBJ2-1; 11 positions match TRBD2. Per germline, CDR1 SGHTA and CDR2 FQGTGA. The ends lost 4 bases at V and 5 bases at J; junction bases unmatched: 4. The CDR3 totals 15 residues. The CDR3 DNA reads as TGTGCCAGCAGCTACGGACTAGCGGGTGACAATGAGCAGTTCTTC. Translating gives CASSYGLAGDNEQFF.

This sequence joins TRBV9 and TRBJ1-3; tentative D call: TRBD1 (5 bases). CDR1 and CDR2 (germline): SGDLS, YYNGEE. V was trimmed by 4 bases and J by 1 base, leaving 9 bases between them. The CDR3 extends over 14 amino acids. Here the CDR3 DNA reads TGTGCCAGCAGCCGGGGGGAGTCTGGAAACACCATATATTTT. Its translation is CASSRGESGNTIYF. Full variable domain (rest looked up from reference TRBV9 and TRBJ1-3): DSGVTQTPKHLITATGQRVTLRCSPRSGDLSVYWYQQSLDQGLQFLIQYYNGEERAKGNILERFSAQQFPDLHSELNLSSLELGDSALYFCASSRGESGNTIYFGEGSWLTVV.

V usage is TRBV2 and J usage is TRBJ2-2; the D gene is possibly TRBD2 (6 bases). CDR1 is SNHLY and CDR2 is FYNNEI in the germline V gene. The CDR3 extends over 14 amino acids. With 7 bases removed from V and 2 bases from J, the gap between germline ends came to 11 bases. DNA of the CDR3: TGTGCCAGCACCCGGGACTCAAACACCGGGGAGCTGTTTTTT. Protein: CASTRDSNTGELFF.

Comments on this clone: The junction differs from germline at one of its ends, possibly a read error. V and J are TRBV7-7 and TRBJ1-4, with 12 bases identical to TRBD1. Germline loops: CDR1 SSHAT, CDR2 FNYEAQ (reference sequence). CDR3 length: 17 amino acids. The CDR3 DNA sequence: TGTGCTAGCAGCCCACTTTGGGGACAGGGGGCGGTGGAAAAACTGTTTTTT. Translating it yields CASSPLWGQGAVEKLFF.

The V call is TRBV7-2, the J call TRBJ2-1; 7 bases line up with TRBD2. The CDR3 spans 15 residues. Germline V gene lookup returns CDR1 SGHTA and CDR2 FQGNSA. Trimming took 1 base from V and 7 from J; bases not matched to a gene: 7. The CDR3 protein is CASSLGGRLENEQFF. CDR3 in DNA: TGTGCCAGCAGCTTAGGCGGGAGACTGGAAAATGAGCAGTTCTTC.

The chain combines TRBV5-1 with TRBJ2-7, with TRBD2 matching 8 bases. CDR3 length equals 17 residues. The V gene end was trimmed by 2 bases and the J gene end by 2 bases; junction bases not matched to a gene: 12. Germline CDR1 is SGHRS and CDR2 is YFSETQ. CDR3: CASSFGGELAVTYEQYF. CDR3 nucleotide sequence: TGCGCCAGCAGCTTCGGGGGGGAGCTAGCGGTAACCTACGAGCAGTACTTC.

The V gene is TRBV14, the J gene TRBJ2-7, with 7 nucleotides matching TRBD2. The length of the CDR3 is 11 residues. Germline V gene sequence: CDR1 SGHDN, CDR2 FVKESK. J gave up 6 bases and V 4 bases, and 0 bases lay outside the gene matches. CDR3 DNA sequence: TGTGCCAGCAGCCCGGGGGGCGAGCAGTACTTC. This sequence encodes CASSPGGEQYF.

The chain is built from TRBV5-4 and TRBJ2-2; 12 nucleotides line up with TRBD2. This CDR3 has 15 amino acids. Germline V gene data show CDR1 as SGHNT and CDR2 as YYREEE (reference sequence). V gave up 4 bases and J gave up 5 bases; unmatched junction bases: 3. The CDR3 is CASSRLAGDTGELFF. The CDR3 DNA follows: TGTGCCAGCAGCCGACTAGCGGGAGATACCGGGGAGCTGTTTTTT.

The chain uses TRBV7-9 and TRBJ2-3, with 10 bases that match TRBD2. The junction had 4 bases not matched to a gene; V was cut back by 4 bases and J by 0 bases. This CDR3 spans 16 amino acids. CDR1 SEHNR and CDR2 FQNEAQ come from the germline V gene (reference sequence). The CDR3 region is CASSWWTSGSTDTQYF. CDR3 nucleotides: TGTGCCAGCAGCTGGTGGACTAGCGGTAGCACAGATACGCAGTATTTT.

The chain couples TRBV30 to TRBJ2-5; D gene ambiguous. The CDR3 extends over 11 amino acids. With 0 bases removed from V and 5 bases from J, the gap between germline ends came to 4 bases. Germline V gives CDR1 GTSNPN, CDR2 SVGIG (reference sequence). The CDR3 protein is CAWSVQETQYF. The CDR3 DNA reads TGTGCCTGGAGTGTACAGGAGACCCAGTACTTC.